Described below is a single T cell receptor (beta chain) sequence and its context. What it recognizes is unknown. These data come from a study of blood T cells in healthy people across ages. General study results and limits: Diversity of TCR beta per million T cells declined in a roughly linear way with age.

With V trimmed by 8 bases and J by 2 bases, 2 bases remained unmatched. Germline loops: CDR1 SQVTM, CDR2 ANQGSEA. The CDR3 is 13 amino acids. Combining a sample-barcoded 5' primer with a J-beta primer mix, a second PCR ran for roughly 7 to 12 cycles. TCRdb reprocessed the 5' RACE reads with MiXCR, giving one entry per CDR3 protein. The data show around 1.5 million distinct CDR3 sequences, with roughly 64% seen just once and over 5.5% held by the top ten. The rearrangement uses TRBV29-1 and TRBJ2-2, with TRBD2 matching 10 bases. The source material was blood. This sequence originates from a man younger than 35 in good health. As DNA, the CDR3 is TGCAGCTGGACTAGCGGAAACACCGGGGAGCTGTTTTTT. This translates into CSWTSGNTGELFF.